Each of the 28 T cell receptor beta chains below was sequenced from the same sample in a study of T-cell reconstitution after alpha-beta-depleted transplantation in children. A library of TCRbeta sequences, prepared with unique molecular identifiers, was generated. Each CDR3 protein is one row after TCRdb ran MiXCR on the PCR reads. The table lists some 530,000 distinct CDR3 sequences, around an eighth of them singletons. The source was PBMCs from the stem cell graft donor, collected from the stem cell graft. Receptors were obtained from a human donor who donated a stem cell graft to a child with combined immunodeficiency.

This clonotype was recorded many times. This chain uses TRBV7-8 with TRBJ2-7; the D gene is possibly TRBD2 (6 bases). V lost 5 bases, J lost 3 bases, and 8 bases lay in between. Germline V lookup: CDR1 SGHVS, CDR2 FQNEAQ. The CDR3 consists of 12 residues. CDR3 amino acids: CASSRGSYEQYF. The CDR3 region has the DNA TGTGCCAGCAGCCGGGGGAGCTACGAGCAGTACTTC.

This clonotype was seen many times. The rearrangement links TRBV4-3 to TRBJ2-7; 7 bases are a match to TRBD2. The CDR3 length is 16 residues. V trimming: 1 base; J trimming: 0 bases; junction bases outside the gene matches: 6. CDR1 and CDR2 (germline): LGHNA, YSLEER. The CDR3 DNA is TGCGCCAGCAGCCAAGGGGCGGGAGCCAGCTCCTACGAGCAGTACTTC. Protein sequence: CASSQGAGASSYEQYF.

The rearrangement joins TRBV9 to TRBJ2-2; 8 bases are shared with TRBD2. V lost 0 bases to trimming and J lost 7 bases; unmatched junction nucleotides: 11. Germline CDR1 reads SGDLS; CDR2 reads YYNGEE. This CDR3 region has 17 residues. Here the CDR3 reads CASSVGDGRAQGGELFF. CDR3 in DNA: TGTGCCAGCAGCGTAGGTGACGGGAGGGCCCAGGGCGGGGAGCTGTTTTTT.

This chain uses TRBV3-1 with TRBJ2-3; 7 bases are shared with TRBD2. CDR1 is LGHDT and CDR2 is YNNKEL in the germline V gene (reference sequence). This CDR3 has 15 amino acids. V was pared by 1 base and J by 4 bases, with 5 bases of the junction left unmatched. The CDR3 sequence: CASSQGTSASDTQYF. CDR3 in DNA: TGTGCCAGCAGCCAAGGTACTAGCGCCTCAGATACGCAGTATTTT.

This clonotype was recorded many times. The chain is built from TRBV28 and TRBJ2-3; TRBD1 might be the D (5 bases). Germline V gives CDR1 MDHEN, CDR2 SYDVKM. This CDR3 contains 14 residues. The germline V and J ends were trimmed by 3 bases and 6 bases, with 13 bases remaining between them. CDR3 residues: CASSFDQGLDTQYF. The CDR3 nucleotides are TGTGCCAGCAGTTTCGACCAGGGTCTCGATACGCAGTATTTT.

The chain links TRBV6-2 or TRBV6-3 to TRBJ2-1; no reliable D call. This CDR3 region has 12 residues. The germline V gene encodes CDR1 MNHEY and CDR2 SVGEGT. The V end lost 3 bases, the J end lost 7 bases, and 7 bases lay between the germline ends. The CDR3 region has the DNA TGTGCCAGCAGTTATCCTCGGAATGAGCAGTTCTTC. Translated: CASSYPRNEQFF.

In its sample, this clonotype was seen many times. This chain connects TRBV5-1 to TRBJ1-1; weak D call: TRBD1 (6 bases). Germline CDR1 reads SGHRS; CDR2 reads YFSETQ. Between the trimmed V and J ends, which lost 0 bases and 1 base, there was a span of 10 bases. The CDR3 is 15 amino acids. The DNA for the CDR3 is TGCGCCAGCAGCTTGGTGACAGGTGCGAACACTGAAGCTTTCTTT. Translation gives CASSLVTGANTEAFF.

This clonotype occurred a few times. The chain employs TRBV20-1 and TRBJ2-7, with 7 bases fitting TRBD2. With V trimmed by 0 bases and J by 4 bases, 6 bases remained unmatched. The germline CDR1 and CDR2 sequences are DFQATT and SNEGSKA (reference sequence). The CDR3 loop spans 14 amino acids. CDR3 coding DNA: TGCAGTGCTAGAGATGTGTGGGGGGGGTACGAGCAGTACTTC. Translation: CSARDVWGGYEQYF.

A few counts support this clonotype. J is TRBJ2-3 and V is TRBV10-3; D is undetermined. The CDR3 contains 15 residues. With 0 bases removed from V and 2 bases from J, the gap between germline ends came to 9 bases. CDR1 and CDR2 from the germline V gene are ENHRY and SYGVKD. In DNA, the CDR3 is TGTGCCATCAGTGAGTCGTACGCTCACACAGATACGCAGTATTTT. Translated: CAISESYAHTDTQYF.

The V and J genes are TRBV15 and TRBJ1-1; possibly TRBD1 for D (6 bases). Per germline, CDR1 LNHNV and CDR2 YYDKDF (reference sequence). V dropped 6 bases and J dropped 4 bases, with 15 bases sitting between them. The CDR3 contains 14 residues. The CDR3, as DNA: TGTGCCACCAGTAAGAGATTGGACAGCACTGAAGCTTTCTTT. Translation: CATSKRLDSTEAFF.

V usage is TRBV30 and J usage is TRBJ2-7, with 9 nucleotides matching TRBD1. Germline trimming cut 2 bases from V and 5 bases from J; bases unmatched to any gene: 4. Germline assignment: CDR1 GTSNPN and CDR2 SVGIG (reference sequence). The CDR3 is made up of 13 amino acids. CDR3 protein: CAWSWDRDHEQYF. DNA of the CDR3: TGTGCCTGGAGTTGGGACAGGGACCACGAGCAGTACTTC.

The sample holds many counts of this clonotype. V is TRBV2 and J is TRBJ1-4, with D maybe TRBD1 (6 bases). Trimming removed 7 bases at V and 13 bases at J, with 19 bases between. This CDR3 is 13 amino acids long. From germline, CDR1 is SNHLY and CDR2 FYNNEI. The CDR3 protein is CASTQTAGARLFF. CDR3 DNA sequence: TGTGCCAGCACCCAAACGGCGGGGGCCAGACTGTTTTTT.

V is TRBV16 and J is TRBJ2-1; D may be TRBD2 (5 bases). This CDR3 has 15 amino acids. Germline CDR1 is KGHSY and CDR2 is FQNENV. Trimming pared 4 bases from V and 0 bases from J, leaving 10 bases between. CDR3: CASSPTTSSYNEQFF. CDR3 DNA sequence: TGTGCCAGCAGCCCGACCACTAGCTCCTACAATGAGCAGTTCTTC.

This clonotype was detected many times. The chain couples TRBV2 to TRBJ2-7; 8 bases agree with TRBD1. There are 14 residues in the CDR3. Looked up from germline, CDR1 is SNHLY and CDR2 is FYNNEI. Trimming removed 6 bases from V and 6 bases from J; junction bases left unmatched: 10. The CDR3 region has the DNA TGTGCCAGCAGGTCCGGACAGGGAGACCGCGAGCAGTACTTC. This sequence encodes CASRSGQGDREQYF. Looking up the rest from reference TRBV2 and TRBJ2-7 gives the full variable domain: EPEVTQTPSHQVTQMGQEVILRCVPISNHLYFYWYRQILGQKVEFLVSFYNNEISEKSEIFDDQFSVERPDGSNFTLKIRSTKLEDSAMYFCASRSGQGDREQYFGPGTRLTVT.

This clonotype showed up many times. This chain uses TRBV6-2 or TRBV6-3 with TRBJ1-1; TRBD1 aligns across 9 bases. Per germline, CDR1 MNHEY and CDR2 SVGEGT. V was clipped by 4 bases and J by 1 base; unmatched bases: 4. The CDR3 consists of 15 residues. CDR3 sequence: CASSSWGQGNTEAFF. In DNA, the CDR3 is TGTGCCAGCAGTTCCTGGGGACAGGGGAACACTGAAGCTTTCTTT.

This clonotype has a count of ten or more. The CDR3, as DNA: TGTGCCAGCAGTCGCCCGTTTTCTTACGGCCTGGCAGAGACCCAGTACTTC. Amino acid sequence: CASSRPFSYGLAETQYF. The V call is TRBV6-1, the J call TRBJ2-5; D unresolved. Per germline, CDR1 MNHNS and CDR2 SASEGT. CDR3 length: 17 amino acids. Between the trimmed V and J ends, which lost 5 bases and 4 bases, there was a span of 23 bases.

This clonotype was seen many times. The chain recombines TRBV7-9 with TRBJ2-3, with D maybe TRBD2 (5 bases). The CDR3 consists of 16 residues. Trimming cost V 1 base and J 2 bases, with 13 bases left between them. Per germline, CDR1 SEHNR and CDR2 FQNEAQ (reference sequence). This CDR3 is CASSLGSRGTTDTQYF. In DNA form, the CDR3 reads TGTGCCAGCAGCTTAGGAAGTCGGGGAACCACAGATACGCAGTATTTT.

This chain links TRBV7-8 with TRBJ2-2; the D call may be TRBD1 or TRBD2 (6 bases each). V was shortened by 3 bases and J by 1 base, with 12 bases between the two germline ends. This CDR3 comprises 16 residues. CDR1 SGHVS and CDR2 FQNEAQ come from the germline V gene. The DNA of the CDR3 is TGTGCCAGCAGCTTTGGGGGGCTTTTGAACACCGGGGAGCTGTTTTTT. Translation: CASSFGGLLNTGELFF.

The sample holds a few counts of this clonotype. The V and J genes are TRBV6-1 and TRBJ2-3; 8 nucleotides line up with TRBD2. Germline V gene data show CDR1 as MNHNS and CDR2 as SASEGT. The CDR3 extends over 15 amino acids. The J segment lost 2 bases and the V segment lost 6 bases, leaving 7 bases of the junction unmatched. CDR3 DNA: TGTGCCAGCAGGCGCGGGGGGCCGACCACAGATACGCAGTATTTT. Its translation: CASRRGGPTTDTQYF.

This clonotype was counted ten times or more. V usage is TRBV12-3 or TRBV12-4 and J usage is TRBJ1-1; a possible D gene is TRBD1 (5 bases). This CDR3 comprises 10 residues. V gave up 10 bases and J gave up 6 bases, with 9 bases separating them. The CDR3 sequence is CATSGSEAFF. The CDR3 DNA reads as TGTGCCACCTCAGGGTCTGAAGCTTTCTTT.

The chain couples TRBV30 to TRBJ1-2; 7 nucleotides agree with TRBD1. The trim removed 6 bases at V and 6 bases at J, leaving 4 bases unmatched. Germline V gene data show CDR1 as GTSNPN and CDR2 as SVGIG (reference sequence). This CDR3 is 11 amino acids long. The CDR3 protein is CACSTGHGYTF. In DNA, the CDR3 is TGTGCCTGTTCGACAGGGCATGGCTACACCTTC.

The genes are TRBV30 and TRBJ2-5; D is ambiguous. The CDR3 totals 11 residues. V was pared by 2 bases and J by 5 bases, with 6 bases between. Germline CDR1 and CDR2: GTSNPN and SVGIG (reference sequence). The CDR3 DNA reads TGTGCCTGGAGTTCGAGGGAGACCCAGTACTTC. Protein sequence: CAWSSRETQYF.

The CDR3 DNA follows: TGTGCCAGCAGTGCACTAGCTCCCCCCTACAATGAGCAGTTCTTC. Amino acid sequence: CASSALAPPYNEQFF. The V gene is TRBV2, the J gene TRBJ2-1; possibly TRBD2 for D (6 bases). CDR3 length: 15 residues. Between the trimmed V and J ends, which lost 4 bases and 2 bases, there was a span of 12 bases. Germline V gene data show CDR1 as SNHLY and CDR2 as FYNNEI.

This clonotype was seen ten or more times. The V gene is TRBV20-1, the J gene TRBJ2-7, with D possibly TRBD1 on 6 matching bases. The CDR3 runs 15 residues. Trimming took 4 bases from V and 2 from J, leaving 18 bases between them. Germline V CDR1 and CDR2: DFQATT, SNEGSKA (reference sequence). CDR3 protein: CSANNWGPLPYEQYF. As DNA, the CDR3 is TGCAGTGCTAATAATTGGGGGCCCCTTCCCTACGAGCAGTACTTC.

The chain is built from TRBV10-3 and TRBJ2-1; weak D call: TRBD2 (6 bases). V dropped 11 bases and J dropped 4 bases, with 12 bases sitting between them. Germline CDR1 ENHRY, CDR2 SYGVKD. This CDR3 has 12 amino acids. The CDR3 nucleotides are TGTGCCTCAGCGGGCCGATACAATGAGCAGTTCTTC. This sequence encodes CASAGRYNEQFF.

This clonotype has more than one count but fewer than ten. The chain is built from TRBV6-4 and TRBJ1-3; D ambiguous. Trimming removed 6 bases from V and 0 bases from J, with 27 bases in between. The germline gives CDR1 MRHNA, CDR2 SNTAGT. This CDR3 comprises 20 residues. This chain's CDR3 is CASRDPYETIDGYSGNTIYF. The CDR3 DNA follows: TGTGCCAGCAGGGACCCGTACGAAACAATAGACGGCTACTCTGGAAACACCATATATTTT.

This clonotype was counted between two and nine times. This CDR3 reads CASSYAPPGQGAKTQYF. The CDR3 nucleotides read TGTGCCAGCAGTTACGCTCCCCCGGGACAGGGAGCGAAGACCCAGTACTTC. The chain couples TRBV6-5 to TRBJ2-5, with 9 bases that match TRBD1. The CDR3 runs 17 residues. V shed 2 bases, J shed 6 bases, and the junction held 13 bases outside the gene matches. CDR1 is MNHEY, CDR2 SVGAGI, per germline.

The CDR3 is CSARPPGGQGANLYNEQFF. CDR3 coding DNA: TGCAGTGCTAGACCCCCGGGCGGACAGGGGGCAAACTTATACAATGAGCAGTTCTTC. The rearrangement links TRBV20-1 to TRBJ2-1, with 11 bases identical to TRBD1. Germline V gives CDR1 DFQATT, CDR2 SNEGSKA (reference sequence). This CDR3 has 19 residues. The V and J ends lost 2 bases and 4 bases, in that order; junction bases with no gene match: 16.